This T cell receptor (beta chain) was identified during a study of OX40 agonist ivuxolimab in advanced cancers. About the investigation overall: Ivuxolimab was a fully human IgG2 agonistic monoclonal antibody targeting the costimulatory receptor OX40 (CD134). In the dose-escalation cohort, over 65% of patients were male, and the mean age was roughly 60 years, with a range of roughly 20 to 85. Prior anti-PD-1, anti-PD-L1 or anti-CTLA-4 therapy was permitted, and checkpoint inhibitors had been received by roughly 40% of dose-escalation patients. Intravenous ivuxolimab was administered to patients every 2 weeks at six dose levels: 0.01, 0.1, 0.3, 1.5, 3 and 10 mg/kg. Of the roughly 52 dose-escalation patients, hepatocellular carcinoma was present in around 19, melanoma in around 15, renal cell carcinoma in 9 and head and neck cancer in 9. The monotherapy dose-escalation portion (N = 52 patients) of the phase I ivuxolimab trial is reported in the paper. Partial responses occurred in three dose-escalation patients, of whom one had hepatocellular carcinoma and two had cutaneous melanoma. Peripheral TCRbeta sequencing was intended to test whether TCR sequence diversity was altered and clonal T-cell expansion was caused by ivuxolimab.

For sequencing of the TCRbeta CDR3 region, genomic DNA was extracted from the sorted cells. The immunoSEQ Assay was used to sequence the TCRbeta CDR3 regions. This is the immuneACCESS table as TCRdb keeps it, with only in-frame sequences that have V and J called. A part of the clones is gone; compared with another copy, unresolved V genes explain less than half, and the rest is unexplained. For this sample there are 60,000 to 85,000 clones; about 88% appear just once. The ten top clones hold about 0.35% of the sample. Patients with a history of autoimmune disease or receiving systemic immunosuppression were excluded from the trial. In every dose cohort, peripheral blood was drawn for TCR sequencing at baseline, cycle 4 day 1, and cycle 7 day 1. Samples were obtained from an open-label, multicenter, first-in-human phase I dose-escalation trial of ivuxolimab. The trial enrolled adults with locally advanced or metastatic head and neck squamous cell, hepatocellular, melanoma or renal cell carcinoma. Before TCR sequencing, CD4+ and CD8+ T cells were separately sorted from peripheral blood.

As to this clone: There is no known antigen for this receptor. There are no base qualities to consult, and no much larger clone falls within one base.

Its CDR3 holds 15 amino acids, cysteine through phenylalanine. The only DNA kept is the CDR3, 45 bases in frame from the first base. Trimmed from V: 7 bases; trimmed from J: 4 bases; junction bases lacking a gene match: 10. The germline V gene supplies CDR1 LGHNA and CDR2 YNFKEQ. What the work shows at the level of the full study, not this receptor alone: In the 0.1-3.0 mg/kg groups, partial responders had among the lowest normalized peripheral clonal expansion, particularly in CD8+ T cells. Which antigens the clonally expanded peripheral T cells were specific for was not determined. At doses of 0.1 to 3.0 mg/kg, clonal expansion of both CD4+ and CD8+ T cells in blood was seen between baseline and week 6. Low levels of normalized T-cell clonal expansion were also seen in some patients who did not respond. After ivuxolimab, more expanded clones were found on average in CD8+ T cells than in CD4+ T cells.

Sequences were derived from CD4+ or CD8+ T cells sorted from blood, sampled in a trial of the OX40 agonist ivuxolimab. Recombination connected TRBV4-2 to TRBJ1-1, with 9 bases aligning to TRBD1. This sequence was found in an adult with an advanced solid tumor such as melanoma, head and neck, liver or kidney cancer. The CDR3 protein is CASNLPGQGGTEAFF. The DNA sequence is TGTGCCAGCAACCTTCCGGGACAGGGAGGCACTGAAGCTTTCTTT.